This T cell receptor beta chain was sequenced during a study of T cell changes during pregnancy in multiple sclerosis. TCRdb's copy holds only in-frame clones and misses some; the assay was immunoSEQ multiplex PCR. This table has approximately 130,000 clones, approximately 93% appearing once. The CDR3 runs to 14 residues. The germline V gene encodes CDR1 MNHEY and CDR2 SMNVEV (reference sequence). Unmatched junction bases numbered 4, after V lost 5 bases and J lost 4 bases. The sequence derives from a female donor with multiple sclerosis, enrolled in a pregnancy study. The genes are TRBV27 and TRBJ2-1; 8 nucleotides agree with TRBD2. Sequenced here: peripheral blood, sampled before pregnancy. The CDR3 loop is CASSQAGVYNEQFF. Written as DNA, the CDR3 is TGTGCCAGCAGTCAAGCGGGGGTGTACAATGAGCAGTTCTTC.